This record looks at one T cell receptor (beta chain) sequence and its context. Its matching antigen is unknown. This entry is derived from a study of T-cell memory formation after mild COVID-19. Study-wide results and limits: Clones contracting day 15 to 85 were balanced CD4/CD8; later expanders leaned CD4+.

The germline V gene has CDR1 DFQATT and CDR2 SNEGSKA (reference sequence). The junction had 14 bases not matched to a gene; V was cut back by 5 bases and J by 5 bases. CDR3 length: 16 residues. Constant-segment primers were used for 5'RACE, and the resulting TCR alpha and TCR beta cDNA libraries carried sample barcodes and UMIs. Each CDR3 protein gets one entry after TCRdb re-called the 5' RACE reads with MiXCR. This table holds 190,000 or so distinct CDR3 sequences, over 9.5% found once. The sequenced sample was PBMCs or a T cell subset sorted from them (not recorded which). This sequence was found in a man aged 18 to 30 who had mild COVID-19 (a few samples of this study predate the infection). Cell type and time point are not known. The V call is TRBV20-1, the J call TRBJ2-3; 9 bases are a match to TRBD1. This CDR3 reads CSAAPGQGSSRDTQYF. CDR3 sequence (DNA): TGCAGTGCTGCTCCGGGACAGGGATCGTCCAGAGATACGCAGTATTTT.